This passage covers 14 T cell receptor beta chains from one sample sequenced in a study of PD-1 blockade in mismatch repair-deficient tumors. The method was immunoSEQ multiplex PCR; TCRdb's version includes in-frame clones alone and lacks a portion of them. Of some 84,000 clones in the sample, approximately 84% were seen once. The sample was peripheral blood, taken 12 weeks after starting pembrolizumab. These receptors were taken from an adult with mismatch repair-deficient cancer.

V and J are TRBV6-5 and TRBJ2-2; D remains unclear. The CDR3 totals 15 residues. V was cut by 6 bases and J by 3 bases, with 14 bases left in between. Per germline, CDR1 MNHEY and CDR2 SVGAGI. The DNA for the CDR3 is TGTGCCAGCAGACAAAACCAAGGATACACCGGGGAGCTGTTTTTT. It specifies CASRQNQGYTGELFF.

This rearrangement joins TRBV27 to TRBJ1-5; possible D gene TRBD1, 5 bases. CDR3 size: 16 residues. Germline V gene lookup returns CDR1 MNHEY and CDR2 SMNVEV (reference sequence). The germline V and J ends were trimmed by 0 bases and 0 bases, with 9 bases remaining between them. In DNA, the CDR3 is TGTGCCAGCAGTTTATCGTCGGGGGTTAGCAATCAGCCCCAGCATTTT. The encoded protein is CASSLSSGVSNQPQHF.

This chain links TRBV4-2 with TRBJ1-1; the D is unclear. Trimming stripped 0 bases from V and 1 base from J, with 12 bases between. The CDR3 totals 16 residues. CDR1 LGHNA and CDR2 YNFKEQ come from the germline V gene. The chain's CDR3 is CASSQERGWGNTEAFF. Here the CDR3 DNA reads TGTGCCAGCAGCCAAGAGAGAGGATGGGGGAACACTGAAGCTTTCTTT.

This rearrangement joins TRBV29-1 to TRBJ2-7; possible D gene TRBD2, 5 bases. Germline-derived CDR1 and CDR2 are SQVTM and ANQGSEA. With 3 bases removed from V and 7 bases from J, the gap between germline ends came to 22 bases. This CDR3 comprises 15 residues. DNA for the CDR3: TGCAGCGTTGATTCAGAGACCGGGGTAGGAGAAGAGCAGTACTTC. Amino acids: CSVDSETGVGEEQYF.

The chain is built from TRBV4-3 and TRBJ2-5, with no clear D. Germline CDR1 and CDR2: LGHNA and YSLEER. V lost 1 base and J 1 base, leaving 4 bases between the germline ends. There are 13 residues in the CDR3. The CDR3 sequence: CASSQVIQETQYF. The CDR3 DNA sequence: TGCGCCAGCAGCCAAGTTATCCAAGAGACCCAGTACTTC.

This clone was counted once. This sequence joins TRBV12-5 and TRBJ1-2; D is possibly TRBD1 (5 bases). Germline V gives CDR1 LGHNT, CDR2 FRNRAP. V was pared by 2 bases and J by 5 bases, with 18 bases between. This CDR3 contains 16 residues. DNA for the CDR3: TGTGCTAGTGGTTTGCCCACGGAGGGGCGTGGGTATGGCTACACCTTC. This translates into CASGLPTEGRGYGYTF.

The rearrangement links TRBV7-8 to TRBJ2-7, with 12 bases aligning to TRBD2. The V segment lost 4 bases and the J segment 3 bases; nucleotides outside the gene matches: 4. Germline V gene data show CDR1 as SGHVS and CDR2 as FQNEAQ. This CDR3 contains 15 residues. CDR3 amino acids: CASSSKTSGSYEQYF. The CDR3 coding sequence is TGTGCCAGCAGCTCTAAGACTAGCGGGAGCTACGAGCAGTACTTC.

The chain employs TRBV5-6 and TRBJ2-5; 7 bases are a match to TRBD2. The J call may be wrong; the DNA end is better matched by TRBJ2-7. This CDR3 region has 15 residues. Germline V CDR1 and CDR2: SGHDT, YYEEEE. CDR3 loop: CASSLDSSGLYEQYF. In DNA form, the CDR3 reads TGTGCCAGCAGCTTGGATTCTAGCGGACTCTACGAGCAGTACTTC.

The chain has TRBV4-1 and TRBJ1-5; 12 bases align to TRBD1. Germline values: CDR1 MGHRA, CDR2 YSYEKL. This CDR3 contains 17 residues. J lost 7 bases, V lost 4 bases, and 11 bases had no gene match. DNA of the CDR3: TGCGCCAGCAGCCCGGTAGGGACAGGGGGCGGAGACCAGCCCCAGCATTTT. It encodes CASSPVGTGGGDQPQHF.

This clone was observed a handful of times. The rearrangement joins TRBV15 to TRBJ1-1; D is perhaps TRBD1 (5 bases). Trimming removed 6 bases at V and 3 bases at J, with 17 bases between. This CDR3 is 15 amino acids long. Per the germline V gene, CDR1 is LNHNV and CDR2 is YYDKDF (reference sequence). The CDR3 reads CATREFQGGDTEAFF. CDR3 nucleotide sequence: TGTGCCACCAGGGAATTTCAGGGAGGTGACACTGAAGCTTTCTTT.

This clone showed up just once. The J gene is TRBJ1-5, the V gene TRBV29-1; unclear D gene. The CDR3 loop spans 14 amino acids. Germline V gene sequence: CDR1 SQVTM, CDR2 ANQGSEA. With 4 bases removed from V and 2 bases from J, the gap between germline ends came to 12 bases. Written as DNA, the CDR3 is TGCAGCGTTGCACAGACCAGCGGCAATCAGCCCCAGCATTTT. It codes for CSVAQTSGNQPQHF.

This clone was seen a handful of times. The V and J genes are TRBV7-2 and TRBJ2-2; a weak D match, TRBD2 (6 bases). Germline CDR1 reads SGHTA; CDR2 reads FQGNSA. The CDR3 runs 15 residues. Between the trimmed V and J ends, which lost 2 bases and 5 bases, there was a span of 12 bases. Here the CDR3 reads CASSLWEAGTGELFF. The CDR3 DNA follows: TGTGCCAGCAGCTTATGGGAGGCGGGGACCGGGGAGCTGTTTTTT.

This clone was found once. This sequence joins TRBV7-9 and TRBJ2-3, with TRBD2 matching over 8 bases. The CDR3 extends over 15 amino acids. Germline V lookup: CDR1 SEHNR, CDR2 FQNEAQ (reference sequence). V lost 5 bases, J lost 4 bases, and 8 bases stayed unmatched. The CDR3 sequence: CASSAQAGAADTQYF. CDR3 DNA: TGTGCCAGCAGCGCCCAAGCGGGAGCGGCAGATACGCAGTATTTT.

This clone turned up a few times. V and J are TRBV23-1 and TRBJ1-2, with D uncertain. TRBV23-1 has ORF status, its function being uncertain. V was trimmed by 8 bases and J by 4 bases, leaving 17 bases between them. The CDR3 contains 14 residues. The CDR3 sequence is CASPRKAAAYGYTF. CDR3 sequence (DNA): TGCGCCAGCCCTAGGAAGGCGGCAGCCTATGGCTACACCTTC.